These 12 T cell receptor beta chains share one sample of origin, sequenced in a study of shared clonotypes between healthy human individuals. Assay used: immunoSEQ multiplex PCR; TCRdb lists only in-frame clones, some missing. The sample records 490,000 or so clones, 70% to 80% being singletons. The source material was PBMCs. The receptor source for this set is a woman aged 40 to 55 in good health. Some clones in this sample may be carry-over from other donors' samples.

This CDR3 is CASSGTVSSTDTQYF. The CDR3, as DNA: TGCGCCAGCAGCGGGACAGTTTCTAGCACAGATACGCAGTATTTT. V is TRBV5-1 and J is TRBJ2-3; 7 bases are shared with TRBD1. Germline-derived CDR1 and CDR2 are SGHRS and YFSETQ. CDR3 length equals 15 residues. The junction had 5 bases not matched to a gene; V was cut back by 4 bases and J by 0 bases.

CDR3 sequence: CASSMTGGFTQPQHF. In nucleotides, the CDR3 is TGTGCCAGTAGTATGACAGGGGGATTCACTCAGCCCCAGCATTTT. The chain employs TRBV19 and TRBJ1-5; 9 bases map to TRBD1. Per the germline V gene, CDR1 is LNHDA and CDR2 is SQIVND (reference sequence). V lost 3 bases and J lost 6; bases outside the gene matches: 6. This CDR3 region has 15 residues.

V gene TRBV9 combines with J gene TRBJ2-2; D is unclear. Trimming removed 4 bases from V and 3 bases from J, with 10 bases in between. Germline values: CDR1 SGDLS, CDR2 YYNGEE. This CDR3 has 14 residues. In nucleotides, the CDR3 is TGTGCCAGCAGCCCTGATAGGGACACCGGGGAGCTGTTTTTT. Amino acids: CASSPDRDTGELFF.

This chain joins TRBV2 and TRBJ2-7; no reliable D call. CDR3 length: 14 residues. Germline values: CDR1 SNHLY, CDR2 FYNNEI. The germline V and J ends were trimmed by 8 bases and 7 bases, with 21 bases remaining between them. The CDR3 loop reads CASYYLSWDTEQYF. The CDR3 region has the DNA TGTGCCAGCTACTACCTGAGTTGGGATACTGAGCAGTACTTC.

The V call is TRBV5-4, the J call TRBJ2-1; 7 positions match TRBD2. V lost 2 bases to trimming and J lost 3 bases; unmatched junction nucleotides: 5. The CDR3 has 15 residues. Germline V lookup: CDR1 SGHNT, CDR2 YYREEE (reference sequence). The CDR3 region is CASSFGTTVYNEQFF. CDR3 bases: TGTGCCAGCAGCTTCGGGACTACAGTCTACAATGAGCAGTTCTTC.

The chain links TRBV6-6 to TRBJ1-2; D perhaps matches TRBD1 (5 bases). V gave up 2 bases and J gave up 6 bases, with 16 bases separating them. CDR3 length: 15 amino acids. The germline gives CDR1 MNHNY, CDR2 SVGAGI (reference sequence). CDR3 DNA sequence: TGTGCCAGCAGTTACAAGGGGACCTCCCTAGATGGCTACACCTTC. Its translation is CASSYKGTSLDGYTF.

The V gene is TRBV2, the J gene TRBJ1-1; TRBD1 matches at 8 bases. From germline, CDR1 is SNHLY and CDR2 FYNNEI. The length of the CDR3 is 14 residues. Trimming took 6 bases from V and 3 from J; bases not matched to a gene: 6. The CDR3 DNA sequence: TGTGCCAGCAGAAAACAGGGGGGATACACTGAAGCTTTCTTT. Translated: CASRKQGGYTEAFF. The variable domain in full, with the rest retrieved from reference TRBV2 and TRBJ1-1, is EPEVTQTPSHQVTQMGQEVILRCVPISNHLYFYWYRQILGQKVEFLVSFYNNEISEKSEIFDDQFSVERPDGSNFTLKIRSTKLEDSAMYFCASRKQGGYTEAFFGQGTRLTVV.

CDR3 coding DNA: TGTGCCAGCAGCCTTCTGGGGGGACGGCTAGGCTACACCTTC. This sequence encodes CASSLLGGRLGYTF. The chain uses TRBV4-2 and TRBJ1-2, with a tentative D call TRBD1 (5 bases). V was clipped by 4 bases and J by 8 bases, with 17 bases between them. Germline loops: CDR1 LGHNA, CDR2 YNFKEQ. This CDR3 has 14 amino acids.

The rearrangement joins TRBV5-8 to TRBJ2-4, with TRBD2 matching 7 bases. J lost 0 bases, V lost 7 bases, and 10 bases had no gene match. Germline V gene data show CDR1 as SGHTS and CDR2 as YDEGEE. The CDR3 runs 16 residues. The CDR3 loop is CASVHWGGRAKNIQYF. CDR3 coding DNA: TGTGCCAGCGTCCACTGGGGGGGTAGAGCCAAAAACATTCAGTACTTC.

This chain links TRBV5-4 with TRBJ2-3; D perhaps matches TRBD2 (5 bases). The CDR3 is 13 amino acids. CDR1 and CDR2 from the germline V gene are SGHNT and YYREEE (reference sequence). V was cut by 4 bases and J by 7 bases, with 13 bases left in between. The chain's CDR3 is CASSTGWGYTQYF. The CDR3 DNA reads TGTGCCAGCAGCACGGGGTGGGGTTATACGCAGTATTTT.

The chain recombines TRBV14 with TRBJ2-2; D not certain. Germline CDR1 reads SGHDN; CDR2 reads FVKESK. The CDR3 totals 14 residues. Trimming cost V 2 bases and J 6 bases, with 10 bases left between them. In nucleotides, the CDR3 is TGTGCCAGCAGCCAATTGTTTGGGGCCGGGGAGCTGTTTTTT. Translating it yields CASSQLFGAGELFF. The variable domain in full, completed from reference TRBV14 and TRBJ2-2, reads EAGVTQFPSHSVIEKGQTVTLRCDPISGHDNLYWYRRVMGKEIKFLLHFVKESKQDESGMPNNRFLAERTGGTYSTLKVQPAELEDSGVYFCASSQLFGAGELFFGEGSRLTVL.

The chain uses TRBV28 and TRBJ2-4; 12 positions agree with TRBD1. The CDR3 runs to 16 residues. J was trimmed by 7 bases and V by 5 bases; bases with no gene match: 9. Germline CDR1 MDHEN, CDR2 SYDVKM. The CDR3 loop reads CASSRTGQGAFNIQYF. Written as DNA, the CDR3 is TGTGCCAGCAGTCGTACGGGACAGGGGGCTTTCAACATTCAGTACTTC.